The 10 T cell receptor beta chains presented below share a single source sample, sequenced in a study of shared clonotypes between healthy human individuals. TCRdb's table, derived via immunoSEQ multiplex PCR, lists solely in-frame clones and lacks some. In the table there are roughly 100,000 clones, around 71% of which are singletons. Sequenced: memory CD8+ T cells sorted from blood. Described subset: CD45RO+ cells pooled with CCR7-negative TemRA cells. The receptors stem from a woman aged 25-40 years in good health.

CDR3 sequence (DNA): TGTGCCAGCGCCCGATCGGGAGACACCGGGGAGCTGTTTTTT. Its protein is CASARSGDTGELFF. The V gene is TRBV6-1, the J gene TRBJ2-2; D may be TRBD2 (6 bases). The CDR3 is made up of 14 amino acids. Germline loops: CDR1 MNHNS, CDR2 SASEGT. With 8 bases removed from V and 3 bases from J, the gap between germline ends came to 13 bases.

In this sample, this clone turned up a few times. The V gene is TRBV6-4, the J gene TRBJ2-2, with 9 bases aligning to TRBD1. The germline CDR1 and CDR2 sequences are MRHNA and SNTAGT. With 0 bases clipped from V and 4 bases from J, the junction kept 15 bases outside the gene matches. This CDR3 is 20 amino acids long. The CDR3 DNA sequence: TGTGCCAGCAGTGACTCGGGTTATCCGGGACAGGGCTTCGGCACCGGGGAGCTGTTTTTT. This gives the protein CASSDSGYPGQGFGTGELFF.

The rearrangement links TRBV28 to TRBJ1-3; no clear D. Germline loops: CDR1 MDHEN, CDR2 SYDVKM. The CDR3 has 15 amino acids. Trimming removed 3 bases from V and 2 bases from J, with 11 bases in between. CDR3 sequence: CASSLARAAGNTIYF. In DNA, the CDR3 is TGTGCCAGCAGTTTGGCTCGGGCAGCTGGAAACACCATATATTTT.

The V and J genes are TRBV28 and TRBJ2-1, with 7 bases lining up with TRBD1. The CDR3 runs 13 residues. V gave up 6 bases and J gave up 4 bases; unmatched junction bases: 3. Germline V gene sequence: CDR1 MDHEN, CDR2 SYDVKM. The CDR3 here is CASRQTGYNEQFF. The CDR3 DNA is TGTGCCAGCAGGCAGACAGGGTACAATGAGCAGTTCTTC.

The rearrangement joins TRBV30 to TRBJ2-7; D call uncertain. The CDR3 length is 13 residues. Germline values: CDR1 GTSNPN, CDR2 SVGIG (reference sequence). Trimming removed 0 bases at V and 3 bases at J, with 9 bases between. The CDR3 sequence: CAWSVSQVYEQYF. The CDR3 nucleotides are TGTGCCTGGAGTGTAAGCCAGGTCTACGAGCAGTACTTC.

The gene calls are TRBV6-6 and TRBJ1-4, with D perhaps TRBD1 (5 bases). The CDR3 runs 14 residues. Germline CDR1 MNHNY, CDR2 SVGAGI (reference sequence). V was trimmed by 5 bases and J by 0 bases, leaving 7 bases between them. CDR3 nucleotides: TGTGCCAGCAGTCCGGGGCCAACTAATGAAAAACTGTTTTTT. This encodes CASSPGPTNEKLFF.

In this sample, this clone turned up once. This chain connects TRBV28 to TRBJ2-6; D is uncertain. Germline V gene sequence: CDR1 MDHEN, CDR2 SYDVKM. The length of the CDR3 is 13 residues. The V and J ends lost 6 bases and 2 bases respectively, with 5 bases between them. CDR3 region: CASRGTGANVLTF. CDR3 nucleotide sequence: TGTGCCAGCAGGGGCACTGGGGCCAACGTCCTGACTTTC.

This clone was counted only a few times. This rearrangement joins TRBV2 to TRBJ2-2; D not certain. Germline V lookup: CDR1 SNHLY, CDR2 FYNNEI. Deletions cut 7 bases from V and 6 bases from J, with 18 bases between. This CDR3 comprises 15 residues. The CDR3 loop is CASKVRTLAAGELFF. The CDR3, as DNA: TGTGCCAGCAAGGTGCGGACCCTGGCGGCCGGGGAGCTGTTTTTT.

The rearrangement joins TRBV30 to TRBJ2-2; D is ambiguous. Trimming cost V 1 base and J 6 bases, with 9 bases left between them. The CDR3 contains 13 residues. CDR1 and CDR2 from the germline V gene are GTSNPN and SVGIG (reference sequence). The CDR3 DNA sequence: TGTGCCTGGAGTGATAGGGCAGCCGGGGAGCTGTTTTTT. Residues: CAWSDRAAGELFF.

The chain joins TRBV10-3 to TRBJ2-7; 11 bases are a match to TRBD2. Germline CDR1 ENHRY, CDR2 SYGVKD. This CDR3 comprises 14 residues. The junction had 6 bases not matched to a gene; V was cut back by 6 bases and J by 5 bases. The CDR3 region has the DNA TGTGCCATCAGGGAGACTAGCGGGATCAACGAGCAGTACTTC. Encoded protein: CAIRETSGINEQYF.